Detailed here is one TCR beta chain. Its antigen remains unidentified. Synthesis of TCR beta cDNA was carried out from 500 ng total RNA with a constant-region primer. Libraries for TCR beta were built through three nested multiplex PCR rounds, which together made up a slightly modified ARM-PCR procedure. Primers for the first two PCR rounds were TRBV1-TRBV30 forward primers and a C-beta reverse primer (approximately 10 cycles per round). TCRdb independently ran MiXCR on the multiplex PCR reads; one entry per CDR3 protein. The sample lists approximately 92,000 distinct CDR3 sequences; 68% were seen once. This specimen comes from a study of tumor-infiltrating lymphocytes in primary liver carcinoma. Study context: Patients comprised men and women whose ages fell between 30 and 69 years. Study findings and constraints: The study found a significantly higher top-250-clone fraction in tumors than in blood (p = 0.039). Among the pair types, tumor region pairs showed more overlap than tumor-adjacent and tumor-blood pairs.

It was from around 20-30 mg of unsorted bulk tissue that RNA and DNA were co-extracted. The CDR3 covers 14 residues. J gave up 7 bases and V 11 bases, and 12 bases lay outside the gene matches. CDR1 is MNHEY and CDR2 is SVGAGI in the germline V gene. The sequencing sample was made of tumor-adjacent normal liver tissue. The clonotype was recovered from a man aged 35-49 years with primary liver carcinoma and hepatitis B virus infection. The genes are TRBV6-5 and TRBJ2-1; TRBD2 matches at 9 bases. The CDR3 nucleotides are TGTGCCTGCACCCCAGCGGGAGGTATTAATGAGCAGTTCTTC. This codes for CACTPAGGINEQFF.